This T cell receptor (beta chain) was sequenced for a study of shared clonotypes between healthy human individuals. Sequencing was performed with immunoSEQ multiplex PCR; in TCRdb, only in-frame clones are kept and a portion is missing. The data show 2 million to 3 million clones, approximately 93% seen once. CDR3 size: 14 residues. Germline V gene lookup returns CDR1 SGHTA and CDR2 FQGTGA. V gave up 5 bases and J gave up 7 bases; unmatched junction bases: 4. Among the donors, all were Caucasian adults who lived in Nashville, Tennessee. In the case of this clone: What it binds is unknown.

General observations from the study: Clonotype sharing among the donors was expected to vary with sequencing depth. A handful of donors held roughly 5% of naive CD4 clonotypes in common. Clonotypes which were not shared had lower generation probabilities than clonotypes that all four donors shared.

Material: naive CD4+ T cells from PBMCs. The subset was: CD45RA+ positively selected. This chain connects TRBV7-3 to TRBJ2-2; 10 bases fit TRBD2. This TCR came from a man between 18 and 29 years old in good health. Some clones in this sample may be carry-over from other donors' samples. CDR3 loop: CASSQGLAYGELFF. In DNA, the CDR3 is TGTGCCAGCAGCCAGGGACTAGCGTACGGGGAGCTGTTTTTT. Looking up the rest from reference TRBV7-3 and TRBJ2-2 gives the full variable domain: GAGVSQTPSNKVTEKGKYVELRCDPISGHTALYWYRQSLGQGPEFLIYFQGTGAADDSGLPNDRFFAVRPEGSVSTLKIQRTERGDSAVYLCASSQGLAYGELFFGEGSRLTVL.